Listed here are 15 T cell receptor beta chains from one sample, sequenced in a study of cytomegalovirus exposure and HLA in healthy donors. Vbeta (60) and Jbeta (13) primers were used in the PCR. Libraries were prepared by immunoSEQ multiplex PCR; TCRdb keeps only in-frame clonotypes and omits some of them. The sample includes 110,000 to 150,000 clones, 70% to 80% of them seen just once. Sequencing was carried out using PBMCs. All receptors derive from a woman aged 55-75 years in good health and CMV-seropositive.

V gene TRBV18 combines with J gene TRBJ2-1; maybe TRBD1 (7 bases). In germline, CDR1 is KGHSH, CDR2 LQKENI. Trimming shortened V by 2 bases and J by 4 bases, and 12 bases separated the two germline ends. This CDR3 is 15 amino acids long. CDR3 loop: CASSPSQGGYNEQFF. In nucleotides, the CDR3 is TGTGCCAGCTCACCAAGTCAGGGGGGTTACAATGAGCAGTTCTTC.

The gene calls are TRBV19 and TRBJ1-1; D might be TRBD1 (6 bases). This CDR3 spans 14 amino acids. Trimming left V 7 bases short and J 3 bases short, with 15 bases between. Germline V gene data show CDR1 as LNHDA and CDR2 as SQIVND (reference sequence). The CDR3 is CASIQGPGDTEAFF. The CDR3 nucleotides read TGTGCCAGTATCCAGGGACCAGGGGACACTGAAGCTTTCTTT.

This clone was seen only a few times. The chain is built from TRBV5-6 and TRBJ1-3, with D unclear. CDR1 is SGHDT, CDR2 YYEEEE, per germline. The CDR3 consists of 14 residues. Trimming left V 3 bases short and J 0 bases short, with 7 bases between. CDR3 in DNA: TGTGCCAGCAGCTACGCGTACTCTGGAAACACCATATATTTT. Protein: CASSYAYSGNTIYF.

V gene TRBV29-1 combines with J gene TRBJ1-1, with 8 bases identical to TRBD1. Germline CDR1 reads SQVTM; CDR2 reads ANQGSEA. There are 12 residues in the CDR3. J lost 4 bases, V lost 6 bases, and 4 bases had no gene match. The CDR3 DNA reads TGCAGCGTCCACAGGGGGGGCACTGAAGCTTTCTTT. This sequence encodes CSVHRGGTEAFF.

Concerning this clone: The sample has other DNA sequences that encode this CDR3 too. This chain uses TRBV10-1 with TRBJ1-2; no clear D. With 2 bases removed from V and 2 bases from J, the gap between germline ends came to 6 bases. Germline V lookup: CDR1 WNHNN, CDR2 SYGVQD (reference sequence). The CDR3 totals 13 residues. The CDR3 DNA reads as TGCGCCAGCAGTGAGAGTCAGAACTATGGCTACACCTTC. Protein product: CASSESQNYGYTF.

This rearrangement joins TRBV7-9 to TRBJ2-2; possibly TRBD2 for D (6 bases). V was pared by 4 bases and J by 8 bases, with 17 bases between. This CDR3 spans 15 amino acids. Germline CDR1 is SEHNR and CDR2 is FQNEAQ (reference sequence). CDR3 region: CASSSVGTSVGELFF. CDR3 sequence (DNA): TGTGCCAGCAGCTCCGTCGGGACTTCCGTAGGGGAGCTGTTTTTT.

The rearrangement joins TRBV28 to TRBJ1-5; D is perhaps TRBD1 (6 bases). CDR1 MDHEN and CDR2 SYDVKM come from the germline V gene. The V and J ends lost 7 bases and 4 bases respectively, with 20 bases between them. This CDR3 contains 16 residues. The CDR3 bases are TGTGCCAGCATACCCCCGGACAGCATCGGGAATCAGCCCCAGCATTTT. Translated, it gives CASIPPDSIGNQPQHF.

The rearrangement joins TRBV2 to TRBJ1-2, with 10 bases fitting TRBD1. This CDR3 is 14 amino acids long. V lost 7 bases, J lost 2 bases, and 4 bases stayed unmatched. CDR1 and CDR2 (germline): SNHLY, FYNNEI. The CDR3 DNA reads as TGTGCCAGCACCGGACAGGGGGGAAACTATGGCTACACCTTC. Its translation: CASTGQGGNYGYTF.

This clone was counted a few times. The genes are TRBV5-5 and TRBJ1-4; the D is unclear. CDR3 size: 15 residues. V shed 3 bases and J shed 8 bases, with 17 bases lying between them. CDR1 is SGHKS and CDR2 is YYEKEE in the germline V gene (reference sequence). CDR3 sequence (DNA): TGTGCCAGCAGCTCCTACAAGGCCTCGGGAGAAAAACTGTTTTTT. Its translation is CASSSYKASGEKLFF.

This clone was counted between two and nine times. V usage is TRBV10-3 and J usage is TRBJ1-2; the match to TRBD1 covers 7 bases. The germline gives CDR1 ENHRY, CDR2 SYGVKD. Trimming at V came to 4 bases and at J to 4 bases, leaving 6 bases not matched to a gene. The CDR3 contains 14 residues. This CDR3 reads CAISVRGPGYGYTF. The CDR3 coding sequence is TGTGCCATCAGTGTAAGGGGGCCTGGCTATGGCTACACCTTC.

The genes are TRBV5-1 and TRBJ2-7; 7 bases map to TRBD1. The CDR3 spans 13 residues. Germline V gene sequence: CDR1 SGHRS, CDR2 YFSETQ. V lost 2 bases, J lost 2 bases, and 1 base stayed unmatched. CDR3 DNA sequence: TGCGCCAGCAGCTTCGGACAGGCCTACGAGCAGTACTTC. The encoded protein is CASSFGQAYEQYF.

The chain uses TRBV5-1 and TRBJ2-1, with 9 bases fitting TRBD2. The CDR3 is 14 amino acids. V trimming: 3 bases; J trimming: 5 bases; junction bases outside the gene matches: 3. Per germline, CDR1 SGHRS and CDR2 YFSETQ. The CDR3 here is CASSWGTSNNEQFF. The CDR3 nucleotides are TGCGCCAGCAGCTGGGGGACTAGCAACAATGAGCAGTTCTTC.

The rearrangement links TRBV5-1 to TRBJ2-1; TRBD2 matches at 9 bases. Germline V gene sequence: CDR1 SGHRS, CDR2 YFSETQ. The V and J ends lost 0 bases and 5 bases, in that order; junction bases with no gene match: 3. There are 15 residues in the CDR3. CDR3 nucleotides: TGCGCCAGCAGCTTGGAAGGACTAGCGAACAATGAGCAGTTCTTC. It encodes CASSLEGLANNEQFF.

This clone was recorded a few times. The chain is built from TRBV28 and TRBJ2-3; no clear D. The CDR3 extends over 12 amino acids. The V and J ends lost 10 bases and 4 bases respectively, with 12 bases between them. CDR1 is MDHEN, CDR2 SYDVKM, per germline. The CDR3 here is CAILIHPDTQYF. Written as DNA, the CDR3 is TGTGCCATCCTTATACACCCAGATACGCAGTATTTT.

The rearrangement joins TRBV9 to TRBJ1-2; D is undetermined. Germline values: CDR1 SGDLS, CDR2 YYNGEE. V was clipped by 0 bases and J by 0 bases, with 15 bases between them. The CDR3 is 17 amino acids. The CDR3 reads CASSVDRPVSPNYGYTF. The DNA of the CDR3 is TGTGCCAGCAGCGTAGACCGTCCAGTTTCACCTAACTATGGCTACACCTTC.